This T cell receptor (beta chain) was recorded in a study of blood T cell repertoires in COVID-19. Study summary: Acute-phase and convalescent COVID-19 samples originated in the United States, Italy and Spain.

Original analysis: Reference gene primer amplification gave nucleated cell count estimates. Produced via immunoSEQ multiplex PCR; TCRdb's table is partial and in-frame only. V and J calls and clone size are copied from that table; D and trimming were computed from the DNA. The sample has 250,000 to 300,000 clones; roughly 84% are singletons. The junction had 6 bases not matched to a gene; V was cut back by 1 base and J by 2 bases. The germline gives CDR1 MGHRA, CDR2 YSYEKL. The CDR3 covers 17 residues. Sequencing used PBMCs or T cells enriched from blood (not recorded which). The clonotype comes from a man aged 50 to 60 who had recovered from COVID-19. The gene calls are TRBV4-1 and TRBJ1-2; 11 bases fit TRBD1. This chain's CDR3 is CASSQVGQGAKNYGYTF. The CDR3 DNA reads TGCGCCAGCAGCCAAGTCGGACAGGGGGCGAAAAACTATGGCTACACCTTC.